This TCR beta chain was captured by sequencing in a study of T cell repertoires in cytomegalovirus infection. Whole-study results and caveats: Clonotypes of TCR beta that were HLA-C-restricted and CMV-specific dominated the ex vivo response.

About this clonotype itself: The antigen remains unidentified.

The CDR3 runs to 16 residues. V was cut by 0 bases and J by 3 bases, with 14 bases left in between. CDR1 is MGHRA, CDR2 YSYEKL, per germline. One entry per CDR3 protein, called by TCRdb with MiXCR from the reads. Of 300,000 to 400,000 distinct CDR3 sequences in the sample, more than 8% are singletons; the top ten hold over 3.5%. The chain carries TRBV4-1 and TRBJ1-1, with D tentatively TRBD1 (5 bases). The sample taken for sequencing was PBMCs. The TCR was taken from a human donor in good health (CMV status not recorded). Some clones in this sample may be carry-over from other donors' samples. Here the CDR3 DNA reads TGCGCCAGCAGCCAAGACGATGGGACCGAAGACACTGAAGCTTTCTTT. It is translated as CASSQDDGTEDTEAFF.